What follows are 10 T cell receptor beta chains derived from one specimen sequenced in a study of T cells in Graves' hyperthyroidism and ophthalmopathy. From RNA transcripts, TCR beta CDR3 regions were amplified. HTBI primers were employed in a first-round RT-PCR of the TCR CDR3. TCRdb re-derived calls from the multiplex PCR reads in MiXCR, one entry per CDR3 protein. The profile covers approximately 400,000 distinct CDR3 sequences, with about 18% appearing a single time and 3% to 4.5% taken by the ten largest. The sequencing input was blood. These receptors all come from a woman aged 18-30 years with Graves' hyperthyroidism.

The sample holds many counts of this clonotype. The chain joins TRBV28 to TRBJ1-2; 7 bases line up with TRBD1. With V trimmed by 6 bases and J by 0 bases, 16 bases remained unmatched. Per germline, CDR1 MDHEN and CDR2 SYDVKM. The CDR3 sequence is 18 residues long. CDR3 residues: CASRPHLGTAFSNYGYTF. DNA of the CDR3: TGTGCCAGCAGACCTCACCTCGGGACAGCTTTTTCTAACTATGGCTACACCTTC.

This clonotype has at least ten counts. V is TRBV20-1 and J is TRBJ1-5; 8 positions agree with TRBD1. Germline loops: CDR1 DFQATT, CDR2 SNEGSKA (reference sequence). The CDR3 sequence is 14 residues long. V lost 6 bases, J lost 3 bases, and 7 bases stayed unmatched. CDR3 protein: CSATGTGFNQPQHF. CDR3 in DNA: TGCAGTGCAACCGGGACAGGATTCAATCAGCCCCAGCATTTT.

This clonotype appeared a few times. The V gene is TRBV7-9, the J gene TRBJ2-7, with 9 bases lining up with TRBD2. The J segment lost 2 bases and the V segment lost 6 bases, leaving 8 bases of the junction unmatched. Looked up from germline, CDR1 is SEHNR and CDR2 is FQNEAQ (reference sequence). CDR3 length equals 15 residues. CDR3 sequence (DNA): TGTGCCAGCAGGGACACTAGCGGGCGAACCTACGAGCAGTACTTC. Translating gives CASRDTSGRTYEQYF. Looking up the rest from reference TRBV7-9 and TRBJ2-7 gives the full variable domain: DTGVSQNPRHKITKRGQNVTFRCDPISEHNRLYWYRQTLGQGPEFLTYFQNEAQLEKSRLLSDRFSAERPKGSFSTLEIQRTEQGDSAMYLCASRDTSGRTYEQYFGPGTRLTVT.

To note about this clonotype: This clone may be a read error of a much larger clone one base away. The CDR3 DNA is TGTGCCAGCAGTTACTTCGGTCGACACTCCAACACCGGGGAGCTGTGTTTT. As protein: CASSYFGRHSNTGELCF. The chain joins TRBV6-5 to TRBJ2-2, with a tentative D call TRBD2 (5 bases). The length of the CDR3 is 17 residues. Per germline, CDR1 MNHEY and CDR2 SVGAGI.

The chain links TRBV25-1 to TRBJ2-2; 9 nucleotides line up with TRBD2. CDR1 is MGHDK and CDR2 is SYGVNS in the germline V gene. This CDR3 comprises 14 residues. The J segment lost 5 bases and the V segment lost 4 bases, leaving 2 bases of the junction unmatched. The CDR3 nucleotides are TGTGCCAGCAGTGGTAGCGGGAGAACCGGGGAGCTGTTTTTT. Amino acids: CASSGSGRTGELFF.

This clonotype was picked up many times. The gene calls are TRBV6-1 and TRBJ2-3; 10 bases match TRBD2. After removal of 1 base from V and 6 bases from J, the junction contained 7 bases not matched to a gene. Looked up from germline, CDR1 is MNHNS and CDR2 is SASEGT. The CDR3 is 16 residues long. This CDR3 reads CASSEEYSGGQDTQYF. The DNA for the CDR3 is TGTGCCAGCAGTGAAGAATATAGCGGGGGGCAGGATACGCAGTATTTT.

This clonotype was seen only a few times. The CDR3 is CASSAGTGGLGYEQYF. In nucleotides, the CDR3 is TGTGCCAGCAGTGCCGGGACAGGGGGCCTCGGGTACGAGCAGTACTTC. This chain uses TRBV6-1 with TRBJ2-7; 12 nucleotides align to TRBD1. CDR1 MNHNS and CDR2 SASEGT come from the germline V gene. The CDR3 has 16 residues. The V segment lost 4 bases and the J segment 4 bases; nucleotides outside the gene matches: 8.

V gene TRBV6-1 combines with J gene TRBJ1-5, with 8 nucleotides matching TRBD1. V was pared by 6 bases and J by 6 bases, with 10 bases of the junction left unmatched. This CDR3 is built from 15 residues. CDR1 and CDR2 (germline): MNHNS, SASEGT. In DNA form, the CDR3 reads TGTGCCAGCAGCCCTGGACAGGGAGTGGGTCAGCCCCAGCATTTT. It specifies CASSPGQGVGQPQHF.

The table lists this clonotype with a few counts. The J gene is TRBJ1-1, the V gene TRBV5-1; 8 bases map to TRBD1. The CDR3 runs 15 residues. The germline V gene encodes CDR1 SGHRS and CDR2 YFSETQ. Trimming at V came to 0 bases and at J to 4 bases, leaving 5 bases not matched to a gene. CDR3 protein: CASSLGTGKPTEAFF. The CDR3 DNA sequence: TGCGCCAGCAGCTTGGGGACAGGGAAACCCACTGAAGCTTTCTTT.

In this sample, this clonotype turned up many times. The chain couples TRBV2 to TRBJ2-7, with D possibly matching TRBD1 (6 bases). V was shortened by 7 bases and J by 3 bases, with 13 bases between the two germline ends. The CDR3 sequence is 13 residues long. Per the germline V gene, CDR1 is SNHLY and CDR2 is FYNNEI. In nucleotides, the CDR3 is TGTGCCAGCAAGGCAGGGGACCGCTACGAGCAGTACTTC. Translated: CASKAGDRYEQYF.